This T cell receptor (beta chain) is drawn from a study of radiotherapy plus CTLA-4 blockade in lung cancer. On the study more broadly: Objective response was observed in around a sixth of patients, and disease control in roughly 30%. Study results and limitations: Reports identified early blood T cell clone dynamics, with interferon-beta, as the best response predictor. After radiotherapy and ipilimumab, tumor-derived clones expanded in peripheral blood.

Those with chemo-refractory metastatic non-small-cell lung cancer were treated with focal radiation combined with CTLA-4 blockade using ipilimumab. Concerning this clone itself: Its antigen is currently unknown.

Only in-frame clones appear in the TCRdb table, and some are missing; sequencing was by immunoSEQ multiplex PCR. The sample carries around 40,000 clones, more than 60% recorded once. Trimming shortened V by 0 bases and J by 5 bases, and 20 bases separated the two germline ends. The CDR3 covers 18 residues. Germline CDR1 and CDR2: SGHDN and FVKESK. This clonotype originated in a human donor with non-small cell lung cancer who had stable disease on radiotherapy plus ipilimumab. The chain uses TRBV14 and TRBJ1-5, with a possible D match to TRBD1 (5 bases). Sample: peripheral blood, taken from a patient treated with radiotherapy plus ipilimumab. The CDR3 nucleotides read TGTGCCAGCAGCCAAGACAAGGGCGGTTGGGGCTACCATCAGCCCCAGCATTTT. Encoded protein: CASSQDKGGWGYHQPQHF.